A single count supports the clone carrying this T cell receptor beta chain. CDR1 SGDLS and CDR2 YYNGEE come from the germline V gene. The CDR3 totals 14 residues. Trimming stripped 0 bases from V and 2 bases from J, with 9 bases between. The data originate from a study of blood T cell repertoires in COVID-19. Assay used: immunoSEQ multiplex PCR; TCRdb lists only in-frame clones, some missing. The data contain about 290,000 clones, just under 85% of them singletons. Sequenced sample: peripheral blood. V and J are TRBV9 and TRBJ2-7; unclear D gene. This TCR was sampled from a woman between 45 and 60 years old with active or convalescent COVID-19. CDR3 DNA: TGTGCCAGCAGCGTAGCACCTACCCCCTACGAGCAGTACTTC. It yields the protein CASSVAPTPYEQYF.